This T cell receptor beta chain was sequenced during a study of control samples from healthy donors and cancer patients. Sequencing used immunoSEQ multiplex PCR; TCRdb keeps in-frame clones, though not all of them. The sample includes roughly 170,000 clones, roughly 88% of them seen just once. The sequence derives from a woman aged 25 to 45 in good health. Sequencing was done on a sample of blood.

The CDR3 DNA follows: TGTGCCAGCAGCCCCCGGGACAGCATATCTGAAGCTTTCTTT. It is translated as CASSPRDSISEAFF. This chain joins TRBV7-9 and TRBJ1-1; TRBD1 matches at 7 bases. From germline, CDR1 is SEHNR and CDR2 FQNEAQ (reference sequence). The J segment lost 6 bases and the V segment lost 5 bases, leaving 9 bases of the junction unmatched. The CDR3 contains 14 residues.